The sequence of this T cell receptor beta chain was determined in a study of CD8 T cells in Susac syndrome. CD8+ and CD4+ T cells from blood underwent TCR beta sequencing, which was carried out in a high-throughput format. TEMRA cells were FACS-enriched and CD8+ and CD4+ T cells negatively isolated. Random hexamers were used to reverse transcribe an amount of roughly 0.45 to 1 ug RNA. Across 54 Vbeta and 13 Jbeta, immunoSEQ multiplex PCR amplified TCR beta CDR3. Each CDR3 protein gets one entry after TCRdb re-called the immunoSEQ multiplex PCR reads with MiXCR. The sample shows around 170,000 distinct CDR3 sequences, 85% to 95% of them seen only once. With 3 bases removed from V and 5 bases from J, the gap between germline ends came to 10 bases. Germline-derived CDR1 and CDR2 are DFQATT and SNEGSKA (reference sequence). CDR3 length equals 12 residues.

The V call is TRBV20-1, the J call TRBJ1-1; D gene uncertain. The sample consisted of CD8+ T cells from PBMCs. This clonotype was obtained from a human donor with Susac syndrome. CDR3 nucleotide sequence: TGCAGTGCTAGTGAGGCTTGGACTGAAGCTTTCTTT. Residues: CSASEAWTEAFF.